Given below is one TCR beta chain in context. Its matching antigen is unknown. Assay: immunoSEQ multiplex PCR; the TCRdb copy retains only in-frame clones and omits some. Here the sample spans around 85,000 clones, less than 95% being singletons. The CDR3 runs 17 residues. Trimming stripped 6 bases from V and 0 bases from J, with 21 bases between. Germline V CDR1 and CDR2: SGHAT, FQNNGV. This specimen belongs to a study of OX40 agonist ivuxolimab in advanced cancers. Study-wide background: Patients were dosed with the agonistic anti-OX40 (CD134) antibody ivuxolimab. Study-wide points: No antigen was identified for the clonally expanded peripheral T cells.

This chain links TRBV11-2 with TRBJ2-7; maybe TRBD1 (6 bases). This sequence was found in an adult with an advanced solid tumor such as melanoma, head and neck, liver or kidney cancer. Specimen: CD4+ or CD8+ T cells sorted from blood, collected in a trial of the OX40 agonist ivuxolimab. The CDR3 DNA follows: TGTGCCAGCAGTCTCGATTTGGGCGGCAGGGGCTCCTACGAGCAGTACTTC. It translates to CASSLDLGGRGSYEQYF.